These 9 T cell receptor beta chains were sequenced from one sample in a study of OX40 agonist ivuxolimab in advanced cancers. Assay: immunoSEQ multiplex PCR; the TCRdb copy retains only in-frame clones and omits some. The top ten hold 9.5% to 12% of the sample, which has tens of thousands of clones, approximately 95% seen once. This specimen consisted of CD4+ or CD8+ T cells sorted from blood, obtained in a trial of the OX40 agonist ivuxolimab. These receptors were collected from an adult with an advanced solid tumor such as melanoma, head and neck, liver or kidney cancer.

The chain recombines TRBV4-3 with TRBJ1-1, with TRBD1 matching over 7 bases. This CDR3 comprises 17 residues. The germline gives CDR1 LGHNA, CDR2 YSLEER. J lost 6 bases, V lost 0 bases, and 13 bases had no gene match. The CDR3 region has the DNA TGCGCCAGCAGCCAAGATAAGATTGACAGGGTATTTGCTGAAGCTTTCTTT. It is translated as CASSQDKIDRVFAEAFF.

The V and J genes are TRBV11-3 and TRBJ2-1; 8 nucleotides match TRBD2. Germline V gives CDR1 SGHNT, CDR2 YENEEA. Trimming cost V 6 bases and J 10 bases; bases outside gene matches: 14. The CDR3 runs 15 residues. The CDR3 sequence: CASRHRLAQAYEQFF. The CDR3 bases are TGTGCCAGCAGACACAGACTAGCGCAAGCCTACGAGCAGTTCTTC.

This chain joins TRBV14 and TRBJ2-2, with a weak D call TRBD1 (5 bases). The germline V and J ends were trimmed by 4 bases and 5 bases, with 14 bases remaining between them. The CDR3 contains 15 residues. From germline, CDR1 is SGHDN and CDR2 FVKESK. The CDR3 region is CASSLGHAVTGELFF. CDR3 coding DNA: TGTGCCAGCAGCCTAGGACATGCGGTAACCGGGGAGCTGTTTTTT. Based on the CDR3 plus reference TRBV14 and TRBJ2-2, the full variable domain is EAGVTQFPSHSVIEKGQTVTLRCDPISGHDNLYWYRRVMGKEIKFLLHFVKESKQDESGMPNNRFLAERTGGTYSTLKVQPAELEDSGVYFCASSLGHAVTGELFFGEGSRLTVL.

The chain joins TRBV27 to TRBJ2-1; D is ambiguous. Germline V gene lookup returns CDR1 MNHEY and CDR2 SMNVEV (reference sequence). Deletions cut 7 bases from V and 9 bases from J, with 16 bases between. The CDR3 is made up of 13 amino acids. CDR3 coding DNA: TGTGCCAGCAAGGACCGGAAAGCTGGTGAGCAGTTCTTC. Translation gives CASKDRKAGEQFF.

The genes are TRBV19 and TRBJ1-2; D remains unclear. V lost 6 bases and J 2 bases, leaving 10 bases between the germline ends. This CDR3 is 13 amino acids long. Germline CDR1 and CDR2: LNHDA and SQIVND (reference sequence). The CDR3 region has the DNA TGTGCCAGTAGCCCGGGGTTGAACTATGGCTACACCTTC. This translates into CASSPGLNYGYTF.

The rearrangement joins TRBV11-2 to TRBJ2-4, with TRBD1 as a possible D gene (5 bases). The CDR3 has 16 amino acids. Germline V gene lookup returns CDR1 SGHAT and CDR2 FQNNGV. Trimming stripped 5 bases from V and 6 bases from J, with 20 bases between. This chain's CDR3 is CASSQSGLGVGNIQYF. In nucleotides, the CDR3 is TGTGCCAGCAGCCAGTCAGGGCTTGGCGTGGGAAACATTCAGTACTTC.

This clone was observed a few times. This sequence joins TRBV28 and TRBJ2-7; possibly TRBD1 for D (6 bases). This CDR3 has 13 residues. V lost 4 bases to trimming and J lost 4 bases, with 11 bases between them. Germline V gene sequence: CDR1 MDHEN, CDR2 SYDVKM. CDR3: CASSYSTGYEQYF. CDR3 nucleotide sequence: TGTGCCAGCAGTTACTCGACAGGATACGAGCAGTACTTC.

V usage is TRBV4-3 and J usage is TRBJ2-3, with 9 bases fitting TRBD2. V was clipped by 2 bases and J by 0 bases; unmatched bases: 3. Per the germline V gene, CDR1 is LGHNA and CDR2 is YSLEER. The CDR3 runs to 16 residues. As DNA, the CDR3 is TGCGCCAGCAGCCAAACTAGCGGGTATAGCACAGATACGCAGTATTTT. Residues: CASSQTSGYSTDTQYF.

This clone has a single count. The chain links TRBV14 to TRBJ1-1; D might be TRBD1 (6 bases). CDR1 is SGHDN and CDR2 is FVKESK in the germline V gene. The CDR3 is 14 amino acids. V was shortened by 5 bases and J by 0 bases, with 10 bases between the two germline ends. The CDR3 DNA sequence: TGTGCCAGCAGCGCGGACAGCCTGAACACTGAAGCTTTCTTT. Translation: CASSADSLNTEAFF.